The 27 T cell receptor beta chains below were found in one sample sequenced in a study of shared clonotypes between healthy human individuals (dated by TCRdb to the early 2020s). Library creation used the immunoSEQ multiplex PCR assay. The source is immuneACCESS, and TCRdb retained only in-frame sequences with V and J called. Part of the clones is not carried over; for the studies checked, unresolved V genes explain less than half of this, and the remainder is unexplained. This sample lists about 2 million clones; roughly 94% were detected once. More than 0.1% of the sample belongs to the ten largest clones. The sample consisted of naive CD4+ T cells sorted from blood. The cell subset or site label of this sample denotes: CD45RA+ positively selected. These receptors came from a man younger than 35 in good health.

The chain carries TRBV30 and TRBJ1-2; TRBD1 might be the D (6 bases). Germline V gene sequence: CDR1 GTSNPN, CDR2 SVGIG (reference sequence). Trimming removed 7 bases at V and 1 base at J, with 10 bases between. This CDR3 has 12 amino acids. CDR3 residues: CALGHFNYGYTF. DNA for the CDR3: TGTGCCTTGGGACACTTTAACTATGGCTACACCTTC.

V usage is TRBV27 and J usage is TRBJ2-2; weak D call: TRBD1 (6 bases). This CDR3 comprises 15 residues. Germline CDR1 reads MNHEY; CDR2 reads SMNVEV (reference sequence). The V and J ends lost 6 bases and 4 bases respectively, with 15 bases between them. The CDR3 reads CASRAGTRTTGELFF. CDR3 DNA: TGTGCCAGCAGGGCCGGGACAAGGACCACCGGGGAGCTGTTTTTT.

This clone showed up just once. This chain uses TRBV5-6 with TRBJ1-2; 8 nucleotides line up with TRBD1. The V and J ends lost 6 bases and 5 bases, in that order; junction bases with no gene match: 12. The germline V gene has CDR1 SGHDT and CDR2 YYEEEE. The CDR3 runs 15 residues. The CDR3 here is CASTIWGQAKYGYTF. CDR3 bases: TGTGCCAGCACCATTTGGGGACAGGCGAAGTATGGCTACACCTTC.

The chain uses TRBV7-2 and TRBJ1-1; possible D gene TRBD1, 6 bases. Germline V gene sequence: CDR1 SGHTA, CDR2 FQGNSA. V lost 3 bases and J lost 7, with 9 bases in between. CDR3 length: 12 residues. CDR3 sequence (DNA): TGTGCCAGCAGCTTGACAGGCGTTGAAGCTTTCTTT. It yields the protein CASSLTGVEAFF.

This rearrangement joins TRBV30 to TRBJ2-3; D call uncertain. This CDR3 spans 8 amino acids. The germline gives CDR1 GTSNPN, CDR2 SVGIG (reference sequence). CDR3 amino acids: CGLDTQYF. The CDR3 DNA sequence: TGTGGCCTAGATACGCAGTATTTT.

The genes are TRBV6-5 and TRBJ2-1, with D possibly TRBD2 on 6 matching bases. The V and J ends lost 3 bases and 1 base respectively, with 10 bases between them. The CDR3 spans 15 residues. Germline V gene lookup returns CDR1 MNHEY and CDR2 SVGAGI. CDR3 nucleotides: TGTGCCAGCAGTTATACCGGGACTTCCTACAATGAGCAGTTCTTC. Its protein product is CASSYTGTSYNEQFF.

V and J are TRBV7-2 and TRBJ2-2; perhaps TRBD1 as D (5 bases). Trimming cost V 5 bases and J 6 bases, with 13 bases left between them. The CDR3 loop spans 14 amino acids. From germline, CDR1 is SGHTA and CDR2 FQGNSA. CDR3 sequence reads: CASSNRQFPGELFF. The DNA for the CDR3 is TGTGCCAGCAGCAACCGACAGTTCCCCGGGGAGCTGTTTTTT.

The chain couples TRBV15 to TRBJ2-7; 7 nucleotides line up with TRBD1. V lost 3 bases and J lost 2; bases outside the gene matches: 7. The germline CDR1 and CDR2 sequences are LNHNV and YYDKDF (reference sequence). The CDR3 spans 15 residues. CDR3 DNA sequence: TGTGCCACCAGCAGCACAGGGGCCTTCCCCTACGAGCAGTACTTC. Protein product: CATSSTGAFPYEQYF.

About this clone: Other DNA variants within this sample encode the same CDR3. DNA of the CDR3: TGTGCCAGCAGCTCTTCGTACAATCAGCCCCAGCATTTT. Translated, it gives CASSSSYNQPQHF. The chain uses TRBV7-2 and TRBJ1-5; no clear D gene. V was shortened by 4 bases and J by 3 bases, with 7 bases between the two germline ends. This CDR3 contains 13 residues. Per germline, CDR1 SGHTA and CDR2 FQGNSA.

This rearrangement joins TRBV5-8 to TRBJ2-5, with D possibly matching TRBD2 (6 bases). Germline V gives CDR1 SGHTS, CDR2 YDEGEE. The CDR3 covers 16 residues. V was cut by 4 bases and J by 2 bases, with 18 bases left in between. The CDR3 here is CASSPFGWRGQETQYF. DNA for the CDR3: TGTGCCAGCAGCCCTTTTGGGTGGAGGGGTCAAGAGACCCAGTACTTC. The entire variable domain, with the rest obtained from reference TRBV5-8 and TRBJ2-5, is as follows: EAGVTQSPTHLIKTRGQQATLRCSPISGHTSVYWYQQALGLGLQFLLWYDEGEERNRGNFPPRFSGRQFPNYSSELNVNALELEDSALYLCASSPFGWRGQETQYFGPGTRLLVL.

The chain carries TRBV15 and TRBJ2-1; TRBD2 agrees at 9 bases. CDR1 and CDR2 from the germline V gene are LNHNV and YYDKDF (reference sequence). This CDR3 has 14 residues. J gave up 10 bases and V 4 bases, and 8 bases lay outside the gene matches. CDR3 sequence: CATSTPSGIGEQFF. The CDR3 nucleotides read TGTGCCACCAGCACCCCTAGCGGGATAGGGGAGCAGTTCTTC.

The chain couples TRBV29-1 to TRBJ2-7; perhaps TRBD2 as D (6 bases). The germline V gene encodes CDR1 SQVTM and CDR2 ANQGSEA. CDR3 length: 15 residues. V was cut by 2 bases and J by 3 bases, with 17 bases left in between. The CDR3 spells CSVEFAGLGYYEQYF. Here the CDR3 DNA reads TGCAGCGTTGAATTTGCGGGGCTAGGGTACTACGAGCAGTACTTC.

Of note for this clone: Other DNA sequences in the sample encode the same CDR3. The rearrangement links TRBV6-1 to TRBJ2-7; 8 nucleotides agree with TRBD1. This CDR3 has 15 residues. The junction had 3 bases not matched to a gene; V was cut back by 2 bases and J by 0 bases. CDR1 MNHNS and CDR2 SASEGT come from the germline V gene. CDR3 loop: CASSERGTGSYEQYF. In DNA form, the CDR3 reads TGTGCCAGCAGTGAAAGGGGGACAGGCTCCTACGAGCAGTACTTC.

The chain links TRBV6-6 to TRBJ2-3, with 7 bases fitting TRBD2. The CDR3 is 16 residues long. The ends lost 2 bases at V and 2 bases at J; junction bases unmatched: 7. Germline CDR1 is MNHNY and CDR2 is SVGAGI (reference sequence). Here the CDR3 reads CASSYSPSGITDTQYF. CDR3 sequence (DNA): TGTGCCAGCAGTTACAGCCCTAGCGGAATCACAGATACGCAGTATTTT.

CDR3: CASSPGVYEKLFF. CDR3 sequence (DNA): TGTGCCAGCAGTCCGGGGGTTTATGAAAAACTGTTTTTT. The chain carries TRBV27 and TRBJ1-4, with a possible D match to TRBD1 (5 bases). The CDR3 consists of 13 residues. Per germline, CDR1 MNHEY and CDR2 SMNVEV (reference sequence). The germline V and J ends were trimmed by 5 bases and 6 bases, with 10 bases remaining between them.

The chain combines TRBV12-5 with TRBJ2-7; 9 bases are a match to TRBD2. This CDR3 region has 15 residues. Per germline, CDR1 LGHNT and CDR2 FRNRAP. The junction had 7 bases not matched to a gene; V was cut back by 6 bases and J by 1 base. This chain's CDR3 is CASGTNSGRSYEQYF. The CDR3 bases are TGTGCTAGTGGAACTAATAGCGGGAGATCCTACGAGCAGTACTTC.

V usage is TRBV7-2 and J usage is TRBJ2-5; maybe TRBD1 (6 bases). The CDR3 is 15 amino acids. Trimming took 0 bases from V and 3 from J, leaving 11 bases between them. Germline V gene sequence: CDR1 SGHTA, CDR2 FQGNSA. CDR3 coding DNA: TGTGCCAGCAGCTTAGCGGCCAACAGGGAAGAGACCCAGTACTTC. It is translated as CASSLAANREETQYF.

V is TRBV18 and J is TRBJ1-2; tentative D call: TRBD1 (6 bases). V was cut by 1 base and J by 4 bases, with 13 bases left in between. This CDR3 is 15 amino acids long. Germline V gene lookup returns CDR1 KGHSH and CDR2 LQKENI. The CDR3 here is CASSPQGDSAYGYTF. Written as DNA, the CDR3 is TGTGCCAGCTCACCACAGGGGGATTCAGCCTATGGCTACACCTTC.

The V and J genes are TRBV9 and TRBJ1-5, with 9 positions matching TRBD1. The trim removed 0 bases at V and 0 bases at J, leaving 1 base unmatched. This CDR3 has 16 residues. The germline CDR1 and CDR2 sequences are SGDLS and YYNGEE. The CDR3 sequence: CASSVGDRVSNQPQHF. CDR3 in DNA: TGTGCCAGCAGCGTAGGGGACAGGGTTAGCAATCAGCCCCAGCATTTT.

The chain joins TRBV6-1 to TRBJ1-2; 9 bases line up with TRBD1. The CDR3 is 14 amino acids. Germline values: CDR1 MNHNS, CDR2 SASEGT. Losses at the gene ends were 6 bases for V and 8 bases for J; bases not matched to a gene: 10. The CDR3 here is CASRPGQGKDGYTF. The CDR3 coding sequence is TGTGCCAGCAGACCGGGACAGGGTAAGGACGGCTACACCTTC.

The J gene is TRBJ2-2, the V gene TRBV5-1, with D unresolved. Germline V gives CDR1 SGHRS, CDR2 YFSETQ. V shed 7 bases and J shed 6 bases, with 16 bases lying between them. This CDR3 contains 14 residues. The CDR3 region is CASCPEAGPGELFF. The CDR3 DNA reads TGCGCCAGCTGTCCCGAGGCCGGCCCCGGGGAGCTGTTTTTT. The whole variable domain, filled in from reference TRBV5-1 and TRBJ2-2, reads KAGVTQTPRYLIKTRGQQVTLSCSPISGHRSVSWYQQTPGQGLQFLFEYFSETQRNKGNFPGRFSGRQFSNSRSEMNVSTLELGDSALYLCASCPEAGPGELFFGEGSRLTVL.

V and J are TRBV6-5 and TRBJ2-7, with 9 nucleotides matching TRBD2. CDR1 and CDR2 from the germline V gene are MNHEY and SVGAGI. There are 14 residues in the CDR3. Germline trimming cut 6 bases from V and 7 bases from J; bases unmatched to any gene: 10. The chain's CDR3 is CASRASGTPREQYF. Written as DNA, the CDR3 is TGTGCCAGCAGGGCTAGCGGGACCCCTCGGGAGCAGTACTTC.

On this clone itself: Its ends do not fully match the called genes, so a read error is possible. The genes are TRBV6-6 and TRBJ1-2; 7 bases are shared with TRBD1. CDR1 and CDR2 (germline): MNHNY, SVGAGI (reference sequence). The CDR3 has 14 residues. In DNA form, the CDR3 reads TGTGTCAGCAGTTACTCGGGGACAGAATCCGGCTACACCTTC. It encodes CVSSYSGTESGYTF.

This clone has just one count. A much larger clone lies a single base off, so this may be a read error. The CDR3 nucleotides are TGCGCCAGCAGCTTCGGCCAGGGGAGCAATCAGCCCCAGCATTTT. This codes for CASSFGQGSNQPQHF. V gene TRBV5-1 combines with J gene TRBJ1-5, with D perhaps matching TRBD1 (6 bases). Germline values: CDR1 SGHRS, CDR2 YFSETQ. The length of the CDR3 is 15 residues. V was cut by 2 bases and J by 1 base, with 10 bases left in between.

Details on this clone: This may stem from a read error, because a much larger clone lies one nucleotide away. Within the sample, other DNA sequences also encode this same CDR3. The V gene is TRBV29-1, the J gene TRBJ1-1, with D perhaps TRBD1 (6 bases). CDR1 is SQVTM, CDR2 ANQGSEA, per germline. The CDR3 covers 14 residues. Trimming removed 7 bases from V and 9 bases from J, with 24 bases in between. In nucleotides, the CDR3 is TGCAGCGCGCAGGACGGGATGGGGGCATTGAAAGCTTTCTTT. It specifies CSAQDGMGALKAFF.

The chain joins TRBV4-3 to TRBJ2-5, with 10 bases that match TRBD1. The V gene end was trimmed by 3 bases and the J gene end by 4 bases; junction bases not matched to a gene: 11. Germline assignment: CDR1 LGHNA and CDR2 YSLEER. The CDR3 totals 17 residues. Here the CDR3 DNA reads TGCGCCAGCAGCCACGAGACAGGGGGCGGAGGAGTAGAGACCCAGTACTTC. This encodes CASSHETGGGGVETQYF.

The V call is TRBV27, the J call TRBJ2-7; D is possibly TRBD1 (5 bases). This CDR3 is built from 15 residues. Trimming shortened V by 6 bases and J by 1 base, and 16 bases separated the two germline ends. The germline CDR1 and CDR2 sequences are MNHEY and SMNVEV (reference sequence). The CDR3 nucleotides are TGTGCCAGCAGCACAACCAGGGTATTGTCCTACGAGCAGTACTTC. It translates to CASSTTRVLSYEQYF.